These 23 T cell receptor beta chains were sequenced from one sample in a study of regulatory T cells in long-lasting Graves disease. Sequencing libraries for TCR beta were prepared with iRepertoire HTBI primers and Arm-PCR of CDR3 regions. Via MiXCR, TCRdb re-called the multiplex PCR reads, giving one row per CDR3 protein. The data hold a few hundred thousand distinct CDR3 sequences, with roughly a quarter observed a single time. The time point was: persistent/refractory GD, antithyroid drugs over 5 years with positive TRAb. PBMC-derived RNA was used for the TCR library. The specimen was peripheral blood mononuclear cells (PBMCs), collected when the disease was refractory, from a patient treated with antithyroid drugs. The receptor set was obtained from a female donor with Graves disease.

Note on this clonotype: The junction differs from germline at one of its ends, possibly a read error. The V and J genes are TRBV5-1 and TRBJ2-5; D might be TRBD2 (5 bases). CDR1 and CDR2 from the germline V gene are SGHRS and YFSETQ. The CDR3 has 14 residues. CDR3 nucleotides: TGCGCCAGCAGCTCCGGTGGGAGCCAAGAGGCCCAGTACTTC. Amino acids: CASSSGGSQEAQYF.

This clonotype appeared many times. The chain joins TRBV9 to TRBJ1-4; 7 bases are shared with TRBD1. After removal of 3 bases from V and 5 bases from J, the junction contained 4 bases not matched to a gene. There are 14 residues in the CDR3. Per germline, CDR1 SGDLS and CDR2 YYNGEE. The CDR3 protein is CASSGQGRNEKLFF. DNA for the CDR3: TGTGCCAGCAGCGGACAGGGCAGGAATGAAAAACTGTTTTTT. The complete variable domain, with remaining parts taken from reference TRBV9 and TRBJ1-4, reads DSGVTQTPKHLITATGQRVTLRCSPRSGDLSVYWYQQSLDQGLQFLIQYYNGEERAKGNILERFSAQQFPDLHSELNLSSLELGDSALYFCASSGQGRNEKLFFGSGTQLSVL.

The rearrangement links TRBV18 to TRBJ1-1, with D perhaps TRBD1 (6 bases). The CDR3 extends over 16 amino acids. The V and J ends lost 5 bases and 1 base respectively, with 17 bases between them. The germline V gene has CDR1 KGHSH and CDR2 LQKENI. CDR3 sequence (DNA): TGTGCCAGCTCAACCGCCACAGGGAGATCGAACACTGAAGCTTTCTTT. It yields the protein CASSTATGRSNTEAFF.

This clonotype has ten or more counts. This rearrangement joins TRBV7-2 to TRBJ2-5; 10 bases match TRBD2. V dropped 5 bases and J dropped 5; count of bases not matched to a gene: 2. CDR1 and CDR2 (germline): SGHTA, FQGNSA. The CDR3 has 13 amino acids. This CDR3 is CASSRSGRETQYF. CDR3 sequence (DNA): TGTGCCAGCAGCCGTAGCGGGAGGGAGACCCAGTACTTC.

The chain has TRBV5-1 and TRBJ2-3, with 8 nucleotides matching TRBD2. Losses at the gene ends were 2 bases for V and 6 bases for J; bases not matched to a gene: 11. The CDR3 is 16 amino acids. Germline-derived CDR1 and CDR2 are SGHRS and YFSETQ. The CDR3 loop reads CASSFPSAGVTDTQYF. CDR3 coding DNA: TGCGCCAGCAGCTTCCCCTCAGCGGGAGTAACGGATACGCAGTATTTT.

This clonotype was counted ten times or more. The chain links TRBV7-3 to TRBJ2-1; 8 bases agree with TRBD2. This CDR3 has 12 residues. Germline V lookup: CDR1 SGHTA, CDR2 FQGTGA. The V segment lost 5 bases and the J segment 12 bases; nucleotides outside the gene matches: 6. DNA of the CDR3: TGTGCCAGCAGCCCGCCGGGGGGGCGGCAGTTCTTC. It specifies CASSPPGGRQFF.

This chain connects TRBV7-9 to TRBJ2-2; D remains ambiguous. The CDR3 totals 16 residues. Germline assignment: CDR1 SEHNR and CDR2 FQNEAQ (reference sequence). V lost 3 bases to trimming and J lost 0 bases, with 11 bases between them. The CDR3 loop reads CASSLPPPSNTGELFF. In nucleotides, the CDR3 is TGTGCCAGCAGCTTGCCCCCCCCGTCGAACACCGGGGAGCTGTTTTTT. Supplemented by reference TRBV7-9 and TRBJ2-2, the full variable domain reads DTGVSQNPRHKITKRGQNVTFRCDPISEHNRLYWYRQTLGQGPEFLTYFQNEAQLEKSRLLSDRFSAERPKGSFSTLEIQRTEQGDSAMYLCASSLPPPSNTGELFFGEGSRLTVL.

This clonotype occurred a few times. The chain joins TRBV20-1 to TRBJ2-7; weak D call: TRBD1 (6 bases). Deletions cut 6 bases from V and 3 bases from J, with 18 bases between. This CDR3 spans 14 amino acids. The V gene's germline CDR1 is DFQATT and CDR2 SNEGSKA (reference sequence). DNA of the CDR3: TGCAGTGCCGAGAAAGGGGACAATCTCTACGAGCAGTACTTC. The encoded protein is CSAEKGDNLYEQYF.

There are a few counts of this clonotype. The chain uses TRBV29-1 and TRBJ2-7, with D unclear. The CDR3 is 13 residues long. CDR1 is SQVTM and CDR2 is ANQGSEA in the germline V gene. Trimming took 6 bases from V and 5 from J, leaving 17 bases between them. CDR3 nucleotide sequence: TGCAGCGTCCTAGGCAGCCGAGTTGACGAGCAGTACTTC. This encodes CSVLGSRVDEQYF.

The chain has TRBV20-1 and TRBJ1-2, with D unclear. Germline CDR1 DFQATT, CDR2 SNEGSKA (reference sequence). V lost 1 base and J 3 bases, leaving 18 bases between the germline ends. The CDR3 covers 16 residues. DNA of the CDR3: TGCAGTGCTAGAGTAGTTGGGAGGGCTTCGGACTATGGCTACACCTTC. Its translation: CSARVVGRASDYGYTF.

This clonotype was counted a few times. V gene TRBV24-1 combines with J gene TRBJ1-1, with unresolved D. Germline V lookup: CDR1 KGHDR, CDR2 SFDVKD. The CDR3 loop spans 13 amino acids. V was cut by 1 base and J by 4 bases, with 6 bases left in between. CDR3 bases: TGTGCCACCAGTGATTTCTGGTCCACTGAAGCTTTCTTT. Protein: CATSDFWSTEAFF.

Comment on this clonotype: This may come from a read error, since a much larger clone is one base off. This chain joins TRBV6-2 or TRBV6-3 and TRBJ2-7; TRBD1 matches 9 bases. The CDR3 totals 15 residues. The germline gives CDR1 MNHEY, CDR2 SVGEGT. CDR3 nucleotide sequence: TGTGCCAGCAGTTACTCTGGGACAGGGTCCTACGGGCAGTACTTC. This sequence encodes CASSYSGTGSYGQYF.

The chain is built from TRBV10-3 and TRBJ2-5, with 10 bases identical to TRBD1. Germline-derived CDR1 and CDR2 are ENHRY and SYGVKD. The CDR3 is 17 residues long. V was pared by 2 bases and J by 5 bases, with 11 bases of the junction left unmatched. The CDR3 spells CAISEDGGQGVSETQYF. CDR3 DNA: TGTGCCATCAGTGAGGATGGTGGACAGGGGGTCTCGGAGACCCAGTACTTC.

The gene calls are TRBV27 and TRBJ2-7; the D is unclear. The CDR3 covers 13 residues. CDR1 and CDR2 (germline): MNHEY, SMNVEV (reference sequence). Trimming removed 4 bases from V and 3 bases from J, with 10 bases in between. The CDR3 DNA sequence: TGTGCCAGCAGTTCATCGCCCTACTACGAGCAGTACTTC. Residues: CASSSSPYYEQYF.

The V and J genes are TRBV5-1 and TRBJ1-1; 11 bases fit TRBD1. V lost 4 bases to trimming and J lost 1 base; unmatched junction nucleotides: 6. CDR3 length: 16 amino acids. Germline CDR1 and CDR2: SGHRS and YFSETQ. The CDR3 nucleotides are TGCGCCAGCAGCCCGATAGGACAGGGGGCGAACACTGAAGCTTTCTTT. Encoded protein: CASSPIGQGANTEAFF.

In its sample, this clonotype was seen a few times. The chain is built from TRBV6-1 and TRBJ2-5; 9 nucleotides match TRBD1. The junction had 4 bases not matched to a gene; V was cut back by 2 bases and J by 6 bases. The germline CDR1 and CDR2 sequences are MNHNS and SASEGT. CDR3 length: 14 residues. The CDR3 nucleotides are TGTGCCAGCAGTGAAACAGGGGGCTCGCAGACCCAGTACTTC. This translates into CASSETGGSQTQYF.

Only a few counts were recorded for this clonotype. The genes are TRBV6-1 and TRBJ2-7; weak D call: TRBD1 (7 bases). This CDR3 region has 14 residues. Germline V gene data show CDR1 as MNHNS and CDR2 as SASEGT. Deletions cut 5 bases from V and 3 bases from J, with 14 bases between. The CDR3 DNA is TGTGCCAGCAGTCAGGCGGGACAGATCTACGAGCAGTACTTC. Its translation is CASSQAGQIYEQYF.

This clonotype came up many times. The CDR3 nucleotides read TGTGCCACCAGCAGTGACAGGGTAGGGATCTACGAGCAGTACTTC. Translated: CATSSDRVGIYEQYF. The chain is built from TRBV15 and TRBJ2-7, with 7 bases aligning to TRBD1. V lost 3 bases, J lost 3 bases, and 8 bases stayed unmatched. CDR3 size: 15 residues. The V gene's germline CDR1 is LNHNV and CDR2 YYDKDF (reference sequence).

A remark on this clonotype: A single base separates this from a much larger clone, so it may be a read error. This sequence joins TRBV25-1 and TRBJ1-2, with D hard to call. This CDR3 contains 13 residues. Looked up from germline, CDR1 is MGHDK and CDR2 is SYGVNS. V was clipped by 4 bases and J by 4 bases, with 10 bases between them. This chain's CDR3 is CASSVGRTYGYTF. The CDR3 coding sequence is TGTGCCAGCAGTGTCGGACGGACCTATGGCTACACCTTC.

This clonotype was seen ten or more times. The chain couples TRBV12-3 or TRBV12-4 to TRBJ1-5; D gene unclear. V lost 6 bases and J lost 4, with 10 bases in between. This CDR3 has 13 residues. This chain's CDR3 is CASRYGPNQPQHF. The CDR3 DNA reads TGTGCCAGCAGATACGGACCGAATCAGCCCCAGCATTTT.

The genes are TRBV18 and TRBJ2-7; 9 bases are a match to TRBD1. After removal of 3 bases from V and 5 bases from J, the junction contained 8 bases not matched to a gene. The CDR3 is 15 amino acids. The germline V gene encodes CDR1 KGHSH and CDR2 LQKENI. The DNA of the CDR3 is TGTGCCAGCTCACCGCGCACAGGGGGCTTGGACGAGCAGTACTTC. Its protein product is CASSPRTGGLDEQYF.

The CDR3 is CASSVARTGTLSGELFF. The DNA of the CDR3 is TGTGCCAGCAGCGTAGCTCGAACAGGCACCTTGTCCGGGGAGCTGTTTTTT. The V and J genes are TRBV9 and TRBJ2-2, with a weak D call TRBD1 (5 bases). Germline-derived CDR1 and CDR2 are SGDLS and YYNGEE. The V gene lost 0 bases and the J gene lost 6 bases, with 18 bases spanning the gap. The CDR3 contains 17 residues.

This clonotype was seen more than once but under ten times. One end of the junction fails to match germline, which may point to a read error. The chain combines TRBV20-1 with TRBJ2-1; 11 nucleotides match TRBD2. Germline loops: CDR1 DFQATT, CDR2 SNEGSKA (reference sequence). The CDR3 runs to 13 residues. The DNA of the CDR3 is TGCAGTGCTTTAGCGGGAGGGCCAGGGTTTCAACTCTTC. This sequence encodes CSALAGGPGFQLF.